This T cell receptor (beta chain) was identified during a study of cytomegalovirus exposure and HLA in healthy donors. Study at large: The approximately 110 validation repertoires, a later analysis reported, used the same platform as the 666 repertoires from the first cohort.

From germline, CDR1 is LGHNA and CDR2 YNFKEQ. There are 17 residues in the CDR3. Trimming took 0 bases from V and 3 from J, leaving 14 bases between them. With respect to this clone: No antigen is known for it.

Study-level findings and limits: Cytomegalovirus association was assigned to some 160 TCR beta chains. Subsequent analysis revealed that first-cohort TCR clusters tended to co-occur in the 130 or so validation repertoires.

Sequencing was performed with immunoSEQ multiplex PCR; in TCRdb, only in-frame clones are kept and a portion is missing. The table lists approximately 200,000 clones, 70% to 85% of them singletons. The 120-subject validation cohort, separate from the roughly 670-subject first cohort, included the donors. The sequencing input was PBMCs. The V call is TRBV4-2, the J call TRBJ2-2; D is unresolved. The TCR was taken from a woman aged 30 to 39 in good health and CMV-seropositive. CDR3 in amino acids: CASSQDKEWAYTGELFF. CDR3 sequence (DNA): TGTGCCAGCAGCCAAGATAAGGAATGGGCATACACCGGGGAGCTGTTTTTT.